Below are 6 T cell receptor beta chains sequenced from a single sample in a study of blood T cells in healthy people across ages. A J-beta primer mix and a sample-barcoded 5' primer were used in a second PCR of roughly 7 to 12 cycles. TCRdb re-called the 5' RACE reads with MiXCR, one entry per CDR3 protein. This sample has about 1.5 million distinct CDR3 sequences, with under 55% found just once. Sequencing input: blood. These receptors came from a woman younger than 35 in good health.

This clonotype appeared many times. Here the CDR3 DNA reads TGCAGCGTTGTGGGGGAGACAGCGCATGGCTACACCTTC. As protein: CSVVGETAHGYTF. The V gene is TRBV29-1, the J gene TRBJ1-2, with TRBD1 as a possible D gene (5 bases). Germline V gene lookup returns CDR1 SQVTM and CDR2 ANQGSEA. V gave up 4 bases and J gave up 6 bases, with 15 bases separating them. The CDR3 is 13 residues long.

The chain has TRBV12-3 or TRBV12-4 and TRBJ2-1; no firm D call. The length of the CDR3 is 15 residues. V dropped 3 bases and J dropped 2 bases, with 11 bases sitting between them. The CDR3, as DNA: TGTGCCAGCAGTTTTAGTGGGGTTCCCTACAATGAGCAGTTCTTC. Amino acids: CASSFSGVPYNEQFF.

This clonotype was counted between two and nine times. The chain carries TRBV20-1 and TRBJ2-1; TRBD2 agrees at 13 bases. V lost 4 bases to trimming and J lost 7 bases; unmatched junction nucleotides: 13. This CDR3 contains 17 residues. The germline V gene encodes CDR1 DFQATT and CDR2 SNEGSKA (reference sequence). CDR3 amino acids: CSAIYPKGLAGKNEQFF. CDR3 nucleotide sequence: TGCAGTGCTATATATCCCAAGGGACTAGCGGGAAAAAATGAGCAGTTCTTC.

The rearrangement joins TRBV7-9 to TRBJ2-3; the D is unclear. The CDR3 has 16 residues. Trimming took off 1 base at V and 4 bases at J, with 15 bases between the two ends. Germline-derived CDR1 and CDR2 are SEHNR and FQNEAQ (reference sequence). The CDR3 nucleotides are TGTGCCAGCAGCTTAGGGGTTAGCTATACTGCAGATACGCAGTATTTT. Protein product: CASSLGVSYTADTQYF.

The CDR3 region has the DNA TGTGCCATCAGTGATGGGGCCCTAGCGGGAGACTACAATGAGCAGTTCTTC. As protein: CAISDGALAGDYNEQFF. The chain recombines TRBV10-3 with TRBJ2-1; 10 bases are a match to TRBD2. The germline gives CDR1 ENHRY, CDR2 SYGVKD. The junction had 8 bases not matched to a gene; V was cut back by 3 bases and J by 3 bases. CDR3 length: 17 amino acids.

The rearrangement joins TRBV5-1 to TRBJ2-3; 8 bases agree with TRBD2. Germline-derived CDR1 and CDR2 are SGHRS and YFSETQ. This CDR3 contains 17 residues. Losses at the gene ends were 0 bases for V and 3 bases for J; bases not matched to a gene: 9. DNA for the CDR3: TGCGCCAGCAGCTTGGAGCCTAGCGGGCTGGGTACAGATACGCAGTATTTT. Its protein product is CASSLEPSGLGTDTQYF.